These 23 T cell receptor beta chains came from one sample sequenced in a study of vaccination effects on CD4 cells after COVID-19. Their recognized antigens are unknown. Antigen-specific CD4+ T cell clonotypes were called by their expansion after viral peptide-pool culture in ViraFEST. Scientists isolated CD4+ T cells after an approximately 9-day culture period ended. Among the vaccine recipients, none had a prior SARS-CoV-2 infection, and nucleocapsid antibodies were negative. Clones were read by immunoSEQ multiplex PCR, and TCRdb kept only the in-frame ones, dropping some. The sample records 30,000 to 40,000 clones, more than 70% being singletons. The source was CD4+ T cells from PBMCs cultured with HCoV-OC43 spike peptides, collected before COVID-19 vaccination. Subset described: HCoV-OC43 spike overlapping peptide pool stimulation. These receptors came from a human donor who received a COVID-19 vaccine.

DNA for the CDR3: TGTGCCAGCAGTGAAGCGAGACAGTTAAGCTCCTACAATGAGCAGTTCTTC. Its protein is CASSEARQLSSYNEQFF. The chain couples TRBV6-1 to TRBJ2-1, with D perhaps TRBD1 (5 bases). V was trimmed by 0 bases and J by 0 bases, leaving 12 bases between them. The CDR3 loop spans 17 amino acids. Germline CDR1 reads MNHNS; CDR2 reads SASEGT.

The rearrangement uses TRBV28 and TRBJ2-7; TRBD1 aligns across 7 bases. CDR3 length equals 13 residues. Trimming took 4 bases from V and 10 from J; bases not matched to a gene: 10. CDR1 MDHEN and CDR2 SYDVKM come from the germline V gene. The CDR3 nucleotides read TGTGCCAGCAGTTCCGGGACAGACACGCTCCAGTACTTC. Amino acids: CASSSGTDTLQYF. The entire variable domain, with the rest obtained from reference TRBV28 and TRBJ2-7, is as follows: DVKVTQSSRYLVKRTGEKVFLECVQDMDHENMFWYRQDPGLGLRLIYFSYDVKMKEKGDIPEGYSVSREKKERFSLILESASTNQTSMYLCASSSGTDTLQYFGPGTRLTVT.

This chain links TRBV6-2 or TRBV6-3 with TRBJ1-1; 8 bases match TRBD1. The germline V gene encodes CDR1 MNHEY and CDR2 SVGEGT. The CDR3 sequence is 16 residues long. J gave up 1 base and V 4 bases, and 8 bases lay outside the gene matches. This chain's CDR3 is CASSSLRGRGNTEAFF. The CDR3 DNA reads TGTGCCAGCAGTTCCCTCAGGGGGCGCGGGAACACTGAAGCTTTCTTT.

The chain couples TRBV7-9 to TRBJ2-5; possibly TRBD1 for D (5 bases). Germline V gene sequence: CDR1 SEHNR, CDR2 FQNEAQ (reference sequence). The CDR3 has 13 amino acids. V was clipped by 5 bases and J by 5 bases, with 12 bases between them. The CDR3 here is CASSQGRVETQYF. DNA for the CDR3: TGTGCCAGCAGCCAGGGAAGGGTCGAGACCCAGTACTTC.

This clone turned up a few times. The chain has TRBV12-3 or TRBV12-4 and TRBJ2-4; D could derive from TRBD1 or TRBD2 (5 bases each). Trimming shortened V by 8 bases and J by 3 bases, and 11 bases separated the two germline ends. The CDR3 length is 13 residues. CDR3 in amino acids: CASLLGGKNIQYF. In nucleotides, the CDR3 is TGTGCCAGCTTGCTTGGGGGCAAAAACATTCAGTACTTC.

This sequence joins TRBV19 and TRBJ2-7; a weak D match, TRBD2 (6 bases). Per germline, CDR1 LNHDA and CDR2 SQIVND (reference sequence). This CDR3 is built from 16 residues. Trimming cost V 5 bases and J 2 bases, with 19 bases left between them. The CDR3 region has the DNA TGTGCCAGTAGTCCCGGGGGACTTGTACGCCCCTACGAGCAGTACTTC. It translates to CASSPGGLVRPYEQYF.

V usage is TRBV27 and J usage is TRBJ2-2, with TRBD1 as a possible D gene (7 bases). The CDR3 is 16 amino acids. The germline gives CDR1 MNHEY, CDR2 SMNVEV (reference sequence). Trimming shortened V by 5 bases and J by 4 bases, and 17 bases separated the two germline ends. The CDR3 region is CASSRGGAGGTGELFF. For the CDR3, the DNA is TGTGCCAGCAGTCGCGGAGGGGCAGGGGGCACCGGGGAGCTGTTTTTT.

Turning to this clone: A read error may produce the germline difference seen at one junction end. The gene calls are TRBV15 and TRBJ2-4; TRBD1 aligns across 8 bases. Germline V CDR1 and CDR2: LNHNV, YYDKDF (reference sequence). The length of the CDR3 is 15 residues. The DNA for the CDR3 is TGTGCCACCAGCAGAGACAGGGGGCTGATCAGTCTCAGGAACTTC. Amino acids: CATSRDRGLISLRNF. Full variable domain (rest looked up from reference TRBV15 and TRBJ2-4): DAMVIQNPRYQVTQFGKPVTLSCSQTLNHNVMYWYQQKSSQAPKLLFHYYDKDFNNEADTPDNFQSRRPNTSFCFLDIRSPGLGDTAMYLCATSRDRGLISLRNFGAGTRLSVL.

This clone was counted a single time. V gene TRBV7-2 combines with J gene TRBJ1-5; a weak D match, TRBD1 (6 bases). This CDR3 is 19 amino acids long. Looked up from germline, CDR1 is SGHTA and CDR2 is FQGNSA. The ends were cut back, 1 base at V and 0 bases at J, with 19 bases in the middle. Here the CDR3 reads CASSLVGQSSANSNQPQHF. CDR3 DNA: TGTGCCAGCAGCTTAGTTGGACAGTCTTCCGCAAATAGCAATCAGCCCCAGCATTTT. Variable domain in full (rest from reference TRBV7-2 and TRBJ1-5): GAGVSQSPSNKVTEKGKDVELRCDPISGHTALYWYRQSLGQGLEFLIYFQGNSAPDKSGLPSDRFSAERTGGSVSTLTIQRTQQEDSAVYLCASSLVGQSSANSNQPQHFGDGTRLSIL.

The V gene is TRBV13, the J gene TRBJ2-4, with 14 bases lining up with TRBD2. Per the germline V gene, CDR1 is PRHDT and CDR2 is FYEKMQ (reference sequence). CDR3 size: 17 residues. With 6 bases clipped from V and 0 bases from J, the junction kept 4 bases outside the gene matches. CDR3: CASRVGTSGGAKNIQYF. The CDR3 nucleotides read TGTGCCAGCAGGGTCGGGACTAGCGGGGGAGCCAAAAACATTCAGTACTTC.

This chain uses TRBV19 with TRBJ1-6, with D perhaps TRBD1 (6 bases). Per the germline V gene, CDR1 is LNHDA and CDR2 is SQIVND (reference sequence). The CDR3 length is 16 residues. With 4 bases removed from V and 4 bases from J, the gap between germline ends came to 14 bases. The CDR3 here is CASSTRGAHYNSPLHF. The CDR3 DNA reads TGTGCCAGTAGTACCCGGGGGGCTCATTATAATTCACCCCTCCACTTT.

The chain uses TRBV5-1 and TRBJ1-6, with 8 bases lining up with TRBD1. The germline CDR1 and CDR2 sequences are SGHRS and YFSETQ. The CDR3 covers 16 residues. J gave up 9 bases and V 1 base, and 9 bases lay outside the gene matches. DNA of the CDR3: TGCGCCAGCAGCTTGCTCCAGGGGGCGCAGGGTTCACCCCTCCACTTT. This gives the protein CASSLLQGAQGSPLHF.

This clone was picked up a small number of times. J is TRBJ1-2 and V is TRBV20-1, with 8 bases matching TRBD1. Germline V lookup: CDR1 DFQATT, CDR2 SNEGSKA (reference sequence). Trimming took 3 bases from V and 7 from J; bases not matched to a gene: 7. The CDR3 runs 13 residues. The CDR3 DNA follows: TGCAGTGCTAGTTTGGGGACAGGCCTTGGCTACACCTTC. It translates to CSASLGTGLGYTF.

V is TRBV9 and J is TRBJ1-4; D possibly corresponds to TRBD1 (6 bases). Germline loops: CDR1 SGDLS, CDR2 YYNGEE. There are 14 residues in the CDR3. Trimming removed 5 bases at V and 8 bases at J, with 16 bases between. The CDR3 coding sequence is TGTGCCAGCAGTCCAGGACAGAGAGAAGAAAAACTGTTTTTT. Its protein is CASSPGQREEKLFF.

This chain joins TRBV3-1 (or the pseudogene TRBV3-2) and TRBJ2-3; a weak D match, TRBD2 (6 bases). V lost 0 bases to trimming and J lost 0 bases, with 7 bases between them. Germline V lookup: CDR1 LGHDT, CDR2 YNNKEL (reference sequence). This CDR3 is built from 15 residues. In DNA, the CDR3 is TGTGCCAGCAGCCAAGATGGGACTAGCACAGATACGCAGTATTTT. Translated, it gives CASSQDGTSTDTQYF.

The chain uses TRBV5-1 and TRBJ2-5, with 10 bases matching TRBD2. The CDR3 length is 14 residues. The germline CDR1 and CDR2 sequences are SGHRS and YFSETQ. V trimming: 5 bases; J trimming: 4 bases; junction bases outside the gene matches: 5. This CDR3 is CASRLAGLGETQYF. DNA of the CDR3: TGCGCCAGCAGACTAGCGGGGCTTGGAGAGACCCAGTACTTC.

The chain carries TRBV6-1 and TRBJ2-5; D unclear. Germline lookup yields CDR1 MNHNS and CDR2 SASEGT. V gave up 1 base and J gave up 0 bases, with 6 bases separating them. This CDR3 comprises 14 residues. CDR3 coding DNA: TGTGCCAGCAGTGAAGACGACAACCAAGAGACCCAGTACTTC. Its translation: CASSEDDNQETQYF.

The V call is TRBV5-4, the J call TRBJ1-1, with a tentative D call TRBD1 (5 bases). Germline V gives CDR1 SGHNT, CDR2 YYREEE (reference sequence). CDR3 length: 15 residues. V dropped 4 bases and J dropped 0 bases, with 13 bases sitting between them. The CDR3 coding sequence is TGTGCCAGCAGCACACCCGGGGCCATGAACACTGAAGCTTTCTTT. This codes for CASSTPGAMNTEAFF.

The chain has TRBV2 and TRBJ2-5, with 7 bases matching TRBD1. This CDR3 spans 13 amino acids. Germline-derived CDR1 and CDR2 are SNHLY and FYNNEI. The trim removed 6 bases at V and 4 bases at J, leaving 5 bases unmatched. In DNA, the CDR3 is TGTGCCAGCAGCAGACAGGGTCGAGAGACCCAGTACTTC. Residues: CASSRQGRETQYF.

This chain joins TRBV5-6 and TRBJ2-5; no clear D. Looked up from germline, CDR1 is SGHDT and CDR2 is YYEEEE. This CDR3 is built from 13 residues. The ends were cut back, 4 bases at V and 4 bases at J, with 11 bases in the middle. CDR3: CASSLRTGETQYF. The CDR3 nucleotides are TGTGCCAGCAGCCTTCGGACGGGAGAGACCCAGTACTTC. Using reference TRBV5-6 and TRBJ2-5 for the parts outside the CDR3, the full variable domain is DAGVTQSPTHLIKTRGQQVTLRCSPKSGHDTVSWYQQALGQGPQFIFQYYEEEERQRGNFPDRFSGHQFPNYSSELNVNALLLGDSALYLCASSLRTGETQYFGPGTRLLVL.

The J gene is TRBJ2-3, the V gene TRBV5-1, with D tentatively TRBD1 (6 bases). V lost 0 bases and J 0 bases, leaving 14 bases between the germline ends. The CDR3 contains 17 residues. Germline CDR1 SGHRS, CDR2 YFSETQ. CDR3 region: CASSLAGTRSSTDTQYF. For the CDR3, the DNA is TGCGCCAGCAGCTTGGCTGGGACACGCTCTAGCACAGATACGCAGTATTTT.

The chain links TRBV2 to TRBJ2-2, with TRBD2 matching over 14 bases. CDR1 and CDR2 from the germline V gene are SNHLY and FYNNEI. The CDR3 loop spans 16 amino acids. The J segment lost 2 bases and the V segment lost 10 bases, leaving 6 bases of the junction unmatched. This CDR3 reads CATTGLAGGNTGELFF. CDR3 sequence (DNA): TGTGCCACCACCGGACTAGCGGGAGGAAACACCGGGGAGCTGTTTTTT.

The chain carries TRBV7-9 and TRBJ1-5; D is unclear. The CDR3 totals 15 residues. CDR1 is SEHNR, CDR2 FQNEAQ, per germline (reference sequence). V gave up 1 base and J gave up 4 bases, with 11 bases separating them. CDR3 sequence reads: CASSLGAGPNQPQHF. CDR3 nucleotide sequence: TGTGCCAGCAGCTTAGGGGCAGGCCCAAATCAGCCCCAGCATTTT.